The 31 T cell receptor beta chains below come from one sample, sequenced in a study of T cell changes during pregnancy in multiple sclerosis. Clones were read by immunoSEQ multiplex PCR, and TCRdb kept only the in-frame ones, dropping some. In the table there are some 60,000 clones, 75% to 90% of which are singletons. Material: CD4+ T cells from peripheral blood mononuclear cells, obtained in the third trimester of pregnancy. These receptors all come from a female donor with multiple sclerosis, enrolled in a pregnancy study.

A word on this clone: This sample also contains other DNA sequences that code for the same CDR3. The rearrangement links TRBV29-1 to TRBJ1-4, with 7 bases that match TRBD1. The V segment lost 5 bases and the J segment 7 bases; nucleotides outside the gene matches: 7. CDR1 is SQVTM and CDR2 is ANQGSEA in the germline V gene. The CDR3 consists of 13 residues. DNA for the CDR3: TGCAGCGTTTTCGGGACAGCGCTTGAAAAACTGTTTTTT. Translation gives CSVFGTALEKLFF.

The chain employs TRBV27 and TRBJ2-1; 10 bases agree with TRBD1. The CDR3 has 16 amino acids. J was trimmed by 5 bases and V by 5 bases; bases with no gene match: 9. Germline V gene lookup returns CDR1 MNHEY and CDR2 SMNVEV (reference sequence). The CDR3 DNA reads TGTGCCAGCAGTACTTTAGGGGACAGGGGAAACAATGAGCAGTTCTTC. Its translation: CASSTLGDRGNNEQFF.

The chain joins TRBV11-3 to TRBJ2-1; no firm D call. CDR1 and CDR2 from the germline V gene are SGHNT and YENEEA. The CDR3 extends over 13 amino acids. The V end was cut by 1 base, the J end by 9 bases, with 10 bases between. CDR3 region: CASSLGSMGEQFF. The CDR3 DNA reads TGTGCCAGCAGCTTAGGGAGTATGGGTGAGCAGTTCTTC.

The chain joins TRBV27 to TRBJ1-1; no definite D call. The CDR3 length is 14 residues. Germline V gene lookup returns CDR1 MNHEY and CDR2 SMNVEV (reference sequence). The ends were cut back, 7 bases at V and 1 base at J, with 13 bases in the middle. The CDR3 reads CASNIVGGNTEAFF. Written as DNA, the CDR3 is TGTGCCAGCAACATCGTGGGAGGGAACACTGAAGCTTTCTTT.

The chain is built from TRBV28 and TRBJ1-1; D is unclear. The CDR3 has 12 residues. Germline V gene sequence: CDR1 MDHEN, CDR2 SYDVKM. V lost 6 bases and J lost 7, with 12 bases in between. In nucleotides, the CDR3 is TGTGCCAGCAGCGCCGGAGGCCGTGAAGCTTTCTTT. This sequence encodes CASSAGGREAFF.

J is TRBJ2-3 and V is TRBV10-3; D might be TRBD1 (6 bases). Germline V gene lookup returns CDR1 ENHRY and CDR2 SYGVKD. The CDR3 totals 14 residues. V was trimmed by 7 bases and J by 3 bases, leaving 14 bases between them. CDR3 DNA: TGTGCCATCATTTCGGACCAGGGGACAGATACGCAGTATTTT. It translates to CAIISDQGTDTQYF.

The chain uses TRBV7-8 and TRBJ2-7; TRBD2 is a possible D gene (7 bases). The V and J ends lost 7 bases and 3 bases respectively, with 16 bases between them. The CDR3 is 14 amino acids. The germline CDR1 and CDR2 sequences are SGHVS and FQNEAQ. The DNA of the CDR3 is TGTGCCAGCACCCCGGGGGGAGGGGGCTACGAGCAGTACTTC. It is translated as CASTPGGGGYEQYF.

The chain is built from TRBV18 and TRBJ2-1; TRBD1 matches 10 bases. Germline V gene data show CDR1 as KGHSH and CDR2 as LQKENI. The junction had 4 bases not matched to a gene; V was cut back by 3 bases and J by 5 bases. The CDR3 length is 15 residues. The CDR3 region is CASSPLGTGDNEQFF. DNA of the CDR3: TGTGCCAGCTCACCCTTGGGGACAGGGGACAATGAGCAGTTCTTC. The variable domain in full, completed from reference TRBV18 and TRBJ2-1, reads NAGVMQNPRHLVRRRGQEARLRCSPMKGHSHVYWYRQLPEEGLKFMVYLQKENIIDESGMPKERFSAEFPKEGPSILRIQQVVRGDSAAYFCASSPLGTGDNEQFFGPGTRLTVL.

The V and J genes are TRBV6-5 and TRBJ1-1, with D tentatively TRBD1 (5 bases). This CDR3 comprises 15 residues. V was trimmed by 6 bases and J by 11 bases, leaving 25 bases between them. CDR1 and CDR2 (germline): MNHEY, SVGAGI. The CDR3 sequence is CASSRPAGTQGVAFF. CDR3 coding DNA: TGTGCCAGCAGCAGACCTGCGGGGACCCAGGGAGTGGCTTTCTTT.

The chain recombines TRBV4-1 with TRBJ2-7; D is uncertain. CDR1 is MGHRA, CDR2 YSYEKL, per germline. There are 17 residues in the CDR3. The V and J ends lost 3 bases and 2 bases respectively, with 20 bases between them. The CDR3 region has the DNA TGCGCCAGCAGCCATTCTGCCACCGGTACCCTTCCCTACGAGCAGTACTTC. It encodes CASSHSATGTLPYEQYF.

The chain employs TRBV7-2 and TRBJ1-2; 12 bases are a match to TRBD1. V was pared by 5 bases and J by 5 bases, with 6 bases of the junction left unmatched. Germline V gene data show CDR1 as SGHTA and CDR2 as FQGNSA. The CDR3 is 15 amino acids. The chain's CDR3 is CASSPGQGAWYGYTF. The CDR3 bases are TGTGCCAGCAGCCCGGGACAGGGGGCATGGTATGGCTACACCTTC.

This chain connects TRBV18 to TRBJ2-1, with 14 bases aligning to TRBD2. The CDR3 runs to 15 residues. V shed 5 bases, J shed 8 bases, and the junction held 5 bases outside the gene matches. Germline V gives CDR1 KGHSH, CDR2 LQKENI. The CDR3 DNA sequence: TGTGCCAGCTCATCCCCGGGACTAGCGGGAGATGAGCAGTTCTTC. Translating it yields CASSSPGLAGDEQFF.

The CDR3 sequence is CASSPGLAVGDEQFF. The CDR3 coding sequence is TGTGCCAGCAGCCCGGGACTAGCTGTGGGGGATGAGCAGTTCTTC. The chain is built from TRBV7-3 and TRBJ2-1; TRBD2 aligns across 9 bases. Germline V CDR1 and CDR2: SGHTA, FQGTGA. J was trimmed by 8 bases and V by 5 bases; bases with no gene match: 10. This CDR3 has 15 amino acids. The whole variable domain, remainder taken from reference TRBV7-3 and TRBJ2-1, is GAGVSQTPSNKVTEKGKYVELRCDPISGHTALYWYRQSLGQGPEFLIYFQGTGAADDSGLPNDRFFAVRPEGSVSTLKIQRTERGDSAVYLCASSPGLAVGDEQFFGPGTRLTVL.

The chain carries TRBV6-5 and TRBJ2-5; maybe TRBD2 (5 bases). Trimming took off 0 bases at V and 2 bases at J, with 7 bases between the two ends. CDR1 and CDR2 from the germline V gene are MNHEY and SVGAGI. There are 14 residues in the CDR3. The CDR3 loop is CASSYSGVQETQYF. In DNA, the CDR3 is TGTGCCAGCAGTTACTCCGGGGTGCAAGAGACCCAGTACTTC.

The chain recombines TRBV10-3 with TRBJ2-1; TRBD2 agrees at 7 bases. V shed 7 bases and J 5 bases; nucleotides not matched to a gene: 5. Germline V gene lookup returns CDR1 ENHRY and CDR2 SYGVKD. CDR3 length: 13 residues. The CDR3 spells CAIKAGFDNEQFF. CDR3 sequence (DNA): TGTGCCATCAAAGCGGGGTTCGACAATGAGCAGTTCTTC.

The chain couples TRBV7-2 to TRBJ2-5; 9 positions match TRBD1. The CDR3 contains 16 residues. Trimming at V came to 0 bases and at J to 5 bases, leaving 7 bases not matched to a gene. Germline CDR1 and CDR2: SGHTA and FQGNSA. CDR3 DNA: TGTGCCAGCAGCTTAGCGGGTTGGGGGACAGGGGAGACCCAGTACTTC. This gives the protein CASSLAGWGTGETQYF. Looking up the rest from reference TRBV7-2 and TRBJ2-5 gives the full variable domain: GAGVSQSPSNKVTEKGKDVELRCDPISGHTALYWYRQSLGQGLEFLIYFQGNSAPDKSGLPSDRFSAERTGGSVSTLTIQRTQQEDSAVYLCASSLAGWGTGETQYFGPGTRLLVL.

The CDR3 here is CASSRSNTGELFF. Here the CDR3 DNA reads TGTGCCAGCAGTCGGTCTAACACCGGGGAGCTGTTTTTT. V usage is TRBV6-5 and J usage is TRBJ2-2, with no clear D. The V and J ends lost 5 bases and 2 bases respectively, with 6 bases between them. Per the germline V gene, CDR1 is MNHEY and CDR2 is SVGAGI. CDR3 size: 13 residues.

The V and J genes are TRBV4-2 and TRBJ2-3; D remains unclear. The CDR3 spans 15 residues. CDR1 and CDR2 from the germline V gene are LGHNA and YNFKEQ. The V gene lost 0 bases and the J gene lost 2 bases, with 9 bases spanning the gap. Written as DNA, the CDR3 is TGTGCCAGCAGCCAAGACCGAGGATACACAGATACGCAGTATTTT. Its protein product is CASSQDRGYTDTQYF.

This chain links TRBV19 with TRBJ1-1; maybe TRBD1 (6 bases). The CDR3 has 13 residues. The germline V gene has CDR1 LNHDA and CDR2 SQIVND (reference sequence). Trimming shortened V by 5 bases and J by 3 bases, and 10 bases separated the two germline ends. The CDR3 spells CASSLHRDTEAFF. In DNA form, the CDR3 reads TGTGCCAGTAGTCTCCACAGGGACACTGAAGCTTTCTTT.

This sequence joins TRBV6-5 and TRBJ2-6, with D maybe TRBD1 (5 bases). The germline V gene has CDR1 MNHEY and CDR2 SVGAGI. The CDR3 loop spans 16 amino acids. Trimming shortened V by 0 bases and J by 2 bases, and 8 bases separated the two germline ends. The CDR3 reads CASSYSGRAGANVLTF. The DNA for the CDR3 is TGTGCCAGCAGTTACTCAGGCAGGGCTGGGGCCAACGTCCTGACTTTC.

The genes are TRBV2 and TRBJ2-1; weak D call: TRBD2 (7 bases). The CDR3 has 20 amino acids. Trimming removed 6 bases from V and 0 bases from J, with 27 bases in between. Germline CDR1 and CDR2: SNHLY and FYNNEI. In DNA, the CDR3 is TGTGCCAGCAGGGCCATGGACAGAGCTAGGCGGGAGAGCTCCTACAATGAGCAGTTCTTC. This codes for CASRAMDRARRESSYNEQFF.

The chain joins TRBV5-1 to TRBJ2-7, with D tentatively TRBD1 (5 bases). There are 13 residues in the CDR3. Trimming removed 2 bases at V and 2 bases at J, with 8 bases between. Looked up from germline, CDR1 is SGHRS and CDR2 is YFSETQ. The CDR3 loop is CASSFQGAYEQYF. CDR3 nucleotide sequence: TGCGCCAGCAGCTTCCAAGGGGCCTACGAGCAGTACTTC.

The chain is built from TRBV19 and TRBJ2-1; 9 nucleotides agree with TRBD2. Trimming removed 5 bases from V and 4 bases from J; junction bases left unmatched: 12. This CDR3 is built from 17 residues. Germline lookup yields CDR1 LNHDA and CDR2 SQIVND (reference sequence). CDR3 residues: CASSPQLVAGVYNEQFF. The CDR3 bases are TGTGCCAGTAGTCCACAACTAGTAGCGGGGGTATACAATGAGCAGTTCTTC.

The genes are TRBV5-1 and TRBJ1-3; TRBD1 agrees at 7 bases. The CDR3 has 17 residues. With V trimmed by 0 bases and J by 0 bases, 6 bases remained unmatched. Looked up from germline, CDR1 is SGHRS and CDR2 is YFSETQ. CDR3 residues: CASSLAGTAFSGNTIYF. CDR3 DNA: TGCGCCAGCAGCTTGGCGGGGACAGCGTTCTCTGGAAACACCATATATTTT.

The rearrangement uses TRBV27 and TRBJ1-2; 10 bases line up with TRBD1. Germline V gene lookup returns CDR1 MNHEY and CDR2 SMNVEV (reference sequence). V was pared by 5 bases and J by 5 bases, with 2 bases of the junction left unmatched. The CDR3 runs 13 residues. CDR3 amino acids: CASSDRGQYGYTF. The CDR3 nucleotides are TGTGCCAGCAGTGACAGGGGGCAATATGGCTACACCTTC.

This chain links TRBV7-9 with TRBJ1-1, with TRBD1 matching 8 bases. Germline V gene lookup returns CDR1 SEHNR and CDR2 FQNEAQ (reference sequence). The CDR3 has 15 amino acids. Unmatched junction bases numbered 3, after V lost 2 bases and J lost 1 base. CDR3 sequence reads: CASSLRGTGNTEAFF. Written as DNA, the CDR3 is TGTGCCAGCAGCTTACGTGGGACAGGGAACACTGAAGCTTTCTTT. Filled out from reference TRBV7-9 and TRBJ1-1, the complete variable domain reads DTGVSQNPRHKITKRGQNVTFRCDPISEHNRLYWYRQTLGQGPEFLTYFQNEAQLEKSRLLSDRFSAERPKGSFSTLEIQRTEQGDSAMYLCASSLRGTGNTEAFFGQGTRLTVV.

The V call is TRBV2, the J call TRBJ2-1; 8 positions agree with TRBD2. Germline CDR1 reads SNHLY; CDR2 reads FYNNEI. The CDR3 has 16 amino acids. V trimming: 2 bases; J trimming: 0 bases; junction bases outside the gene matches: 3. The CDR3 here is CASSESSGASYNEQFF. In DNA form, the CDR3 reads TGTGCCAGCAGTGAAAGTAGCGGGGCCTCCTACAATGAGCAGTTCTTC.

The genes are TRBV7-2 and TRBJ1-6; a possible D gene is TRBD1 (5 bases). The CDR3 loop spans 18 amino acids. Germline CDR1 reads SGHTA; CDR2 reads FQGNSA. V was trimmed by 2 bases and J by 7 bases, leaving 21 bases between them. CDR3 DNA: TGTGCCAGCAGCTTAAGAGCTGCGGCAGGGTACGAGAATTCACCCCTCCACTTT. Its translation is CASSLRAAAGYENSPLHF.

The chain links TRBV19 to TRBJ1-5, with D possibly matching TRBD1 (6 bases). V was pared by 11 bases and J by 0 bases, with 14 bases between. The CDR3 extends over 14 amino acids. From germline, CDR1 is LNHDA and CDR2 SQIVND (reference sequence). The CDR3 nucleotides read TGTGCCGAGGGGGAAGCTTATAGCAATCAGCCCCAGCATTTT. Its translation is CAEGEAYSNQPQHF.

V and J are TRBV10-3 and TRBJ2-1; 8 nucleotides match TRBD1. Germline V lookup: CDR1 ENHRY, CDR2 SYGVKD. The CDR3 is 11 amino acids. Unmatched junction bases numbered 4, after V lost 8 bases and J lost 10 bases. CDR3 in DNA: TGTGCCATCTTACGACAGGGGGAGCAGTTCTTC. Translating it yields CAILRQGEQFF.

The rearrangement links TRBV4-2 to TRBJ2-2; 10 nucleotides align to TRBD1. This CDR3 comprises 15 residues. From germline, CDR1 is LGHNA and CDR2 YNFKEQ. V trimming: 5 bases; J trimming: 7 bases; junction bases outside the gene matches: 7. CDR3 amino acids: CASSYGQGDYGELFF. The CDR3 DNA reads TGTGCCAGCAGCTACGGACAGGGGGACTACGGGGAGCTGTTTTTT.